Presented here are 26 T cell receptor beta chains from one specimen sequenced in a study of shared clonotypes between healthy human individuals. TCRdb's table, derived via immunoSEQ multiplex PCR, lists solely in-frame clones and lacks some. The sample holds 2 million to 2.5 million clones; 93% are singletons and the top ten take about 0.38%. The sequenced sample consisted of naive CD4+ T cells from PBMCs. Subset indicated: CD45RA+ positively selected. The origin of the receptors is a man between 18 and 29 years old in good health. Some clones in this sample may be carry-over from other donors' samples.

The chain carries TRBV4-1 and TRBJ2-1; 10 positions agree with TRBD2. The germline CDR1 and CDR2 sequences are MGHRA and YSYEKL. J was trimmed by 6 bases and V by 0 bases; bases with no gene match: 5. This CDR3 comprises 16 residues. CDR3 nucleotide sequence: TGCGCCAGCAGCCAAGAGAAACTAGCGGGACTCAATGAGCAGTTCTTC. As protein: CASSQEKLAGLNEQFF.

The genes are TRBV11-2 and TRBJ2-5; TRBD1 agrees at 8 bases. The J segment lost 13 bases and the V segment lost 4 bases, leaving 11 bases of the junction unmatched. The CDR3 is 13 amino acids. Germline lookup yields CDR1 SGHAT and CDR2 FQNNGV. CDR3 in DNA: TGTGCCAGCAGCTCCACCGGCAGGGGGCCTGGGTACTTC. This codes for CASSSTGRGPGYF.

The chain has TRBV29-1 and TRBJ2-2; tentatively, D is TRBD2 (5 bases). Trimming pared 4 bases from V and 1 base from J, leaving 10 bases between. The CDR3 totals 14 residues. Germline loops: CDR1 SQVTM, CDR2 ANQGSEA. CDR3 in amino acids: CSVVSDLNTGELFF. The CDR3 DNA is TGCAGCGTTGTTAGCGACCTGAACACCGGGGAGCTGTTTTTT.

This chain joins TRBV28 and TRBJ2-7; maybe TRBD2 (5 bases). CDR3 length: 14 residues. Between the trimmed V and J ends, which lost 6 bases and 0 bases, there was a span of 12 bases. From germline, CDR1 is MDHEN and CDR2 SYDVKM. The CDR3 region has the DNA TGTGCCAGCAGATATAGCGTTCACTCCTACGAGCAGTACTTC. Protein product: CASRYSVHSYEQYF.

The V call is TRBV19, the J call TRBJ1-5; 9 positions agree with TRBD1. V was pared by 6 bases and J by 0 bases, with 12 bases of the junction left unmatched. This CDR3 contains 18 residues. Germline V gene lookup returns CDR1 LNHDA and CDR2 SQIVND (reference sequence). CDR3 loop: CASRPGQGRGFSNQPQHF. The CDR3 DNA sequence: TGTGCCAGTAGACCGGGACAGGGAAGAGGGTTTAGCAATCAGCCCCAGCATTTT.

This chain uses TRBV6-5 with TRBJ2-7; no firm D call. This CDR3 contains 13 residues. Trimming took off 6 bases at V and 6 bases at J, with 15 bases between the two ends. Looked up from germline, CDR1 is MNHEY and CDR2 is SVGAGI. CDR3 DNA: TGTGCCAGCAGGGGCCAGGCGGTGCGCGAGCAGTACTTC. It translates to CASRGQAVREQYF.

The V gene is TRBV9, the J gene TRBJ1-3, with 8 bases that match TRBD1. CDR3 length equals 16 residues. The germline V gene encodes CDR1 SGDLS and CDR2 YYNGEE. V shed 0 bases, J shed 2 bases, and the junction held 4 bases outside the gene matches. The CDR3 is CASSVGQGNPGNTIYF. The CDR3 region has the DNA TGTGCCAGCAGCGTAGGACAGGGGAATCCTGGAAACACCATATATTTT.

The rearrangement joins TRBV4-2 to TRBJ1-2; the match to TRBD1 covers 7 bases. The CDR3 has 16 residues. Germline CDR1 and CDR2: LGHNA and YNFKEQ. V lost 2 bases and J lost 6; bases outside the gene matches: 12. Here the CDR3 reads CASSQSPTLGQDGYTF. The DNA for the CDR3 is TGTGCCAGCAGCCAAAGCCCCACACTCGGACAGGATGGCTACACCTTC.

Turning to this clone: Other nucleotide sequences in the sample specify the same CDR3. The chain carries TRBV5-4 and TRBJ1-3; D remains unclear. V was shortened by 4 bases and J by 0 bases, with 8 bases between the two germline ends. The CDR3 spans 14 residues. CDR1 is SGHNT, CDR2 YYREEE, per germline (reference sequence). CDR3 DNA sequence: TGTGCCAGCAGCCCAAGACCCTCTGGAAACACCATATATTTT. Encoded protein: CASSPRPSGNTIYF.

The chain links TRBV28 to TRBJ1-5; tentative D call: TRBD1 (5 bases). This CDR3 region has 18 residues. Trimming removed 6 bases from V and 3 bases from J, with 24 bases in between. Germline CDR1 and CDR2: MDHEN and SYDVKM. This CDR3 is CASSLRKGAGRPNQPQHF. CDR3 bases: TGTGCCAGCAGCCTAAGGAAAGGGGCGGGACGGCCCAATCAGCCCCAGCATTTT. The entire variable domain, with the rest obtained from reference TRBV28 and TRBJ1-5, is as follows: DVKVTQSSRYLVKRTGEKVFLECVQDMDHENMFWYRQDPGLGLRLIYFSYDVKMKEKGDIPEGYSVSREKKERFSLILESASTNQTSMYLCASSLRKGAGRPNQPQHFGDGTRLSIL.

On this clone itself: Other DNA sequences within the sample encode an identical CDR3. J is TRBJ2-7 and V is TRBV27, with D possibly matching TRBD2 (5 bases). CDR3 length: 14 residues. Trimming took 2 bases from V and 2 from J, leaving 10 bases between them. Germline assignment: CDR1 MNHEY and CDR2 SMNVEV (reference sequence). CDR3 coding DNA: TGTGCCAGCAGTTTACGTGGGAGACCCTACGAGCAGTACTTC. Its translation is CASSLRGRPYEQYF.

In its sample, this clone was seen once. V usage is TRBV19 and J usage is TRBJ1-1; TRBD1 is a possible D gene (5 bases). This CDR3 is built from 15 residues. Trimming took off 4 bases at V and 1 base at J, with 13 bases between the two ends. The germline V gene encodes CDR1 LNHDA and CDR2 SQIVND (reference sequence). The CDR3 sequence is CASSTRGRANTEAFF. CDR3 DNA sequence: TGTGCCAGTAGTACCCGGGGCAGGGCGAACACTGAAGCTTTCTTT.

CDR3 in amino acids: CASSLDGAVTGSTDTQYF. The CDR3 coding sequence is TGTGCCAGCAGCTTGGATGGGGCCGTGACAGGGAGCACAGATACGCAGTATTTT. The chain combines TRBV5-4 with TRBJ2-3; TRBD1 agrees at 7 bases. The V gene's germline CDR1 is SGHNT and CDR2 YYREEE (reference sequence). Germline trimming cut 0 bases from V and 0 bases from J; bases unmatched to any gene: 10. The CDR3 has 18 residues.

The rearrangement uses TRBV7-7 and TRBJ2-1, with 11 bases that match TRBD2. Germline V gene sequence: CDR1 SSHAT, CDR2 FNYEAQ (reference sequence). The CDR3 contains 17 residues. V lost 5 bases and J lost 3; bases outside the gene matches: 9. CDR3 sequence: CASSQGTSGAIYNEQFF. CDR3 in DNA: TGTGCCAGCAGCCAAGGGACTAGCGGAGCCATCTACAATGAGCAGTTCTTC.

CDR3 in DNA: TGTGCCAGCAGTCCCGGCTACAGGGTTTTAACCTATGGCTACACCTTC. This sequence encodes CASSPGYRVLTYGYTF. The V and J genes are TRBV28 and TRBJ1-2; D is perhaps TRBD1 (6 bases). In germline, CDR1 is MDHEN, CDR2 SYDVKM. Between the trimmed V and J ends, which lost 5 bases and 4 bases, there was a span of 20 bases. The CDR3 consists of 16 residues.

This sequence joins TRBV30 and TRBJ1-6; D is ambiguous. The CDR3 contains 15 residues. V was trimmed by 2 bases and J by 2 bases, leaving 10 bases between them. Germline V gene data show CDR1 as GTSNPN and CDR2 as SVGIG (reference sequence). CDR3 sequence reads: CAWSLWPPYNSPLHF. The CDR3 DNA follows: TGTGCCTGGAGTCTGTGGCCACCCTATAATTCACCCCTCCACTTT.

This clone was seen only once. The gene calls are TRBV11-3 and TRBJ2-5; 9 positions match TRBD2. The CDR3 is 16 residues long. The J segment lost 4 bases and the V segment lost 1 base, leaving 7 bases of the junction unmatched. Germline V CDR1 and CDR2: SGHNT, YENEEA. The CDR3 coding sequence is TGTGCCAGCAGCTTAGGCCCTAGCGGGGAGGGAGAGACCCAGTACTTC. Amino acids: CASSLGPSGEGETQYF.

This clone showed up just once. The chain recombines TRBV7-3 with TRBJ2-3; 12 bases match TRBD1. The V and J ends lost 6 bases and 4 bases, in that order; junction bases with no gene match: 5. The CDR3 sequence is 15 residues long. Germline CDR1 reads SGHTA; CDR2 reads FQGTGA. The CDR3 here is CASSWGQGAADTQYF. The CDR3 DNA reads TGTGCCAGCAGTTGGGGACAGGGGGCTGCAGATACGCAGTATTTT.

This chain joins TRBV5-1 and TRBJ2-1, with 11 bases lining up with TRBD2. Germline V gene data show CDR1 as SGHRS and CDR2 as YFSETQ. With V trimmed by 4 bases and J by 3 bases, 6 bases remained unmatched. The CDR3 runs to 16 residues. The CDR3 reads CASSGGTSGYYNEQFF. The CDR3 DNA sequence: TGCGCCAGCAGCGGTGGGACTAGCGGATACTACAATGAGCAGTTCTTC.

The rearrangement links TRBV5-1 to TRBJ2-1; D is perhaps TRBD1 (6 bases). Germline values: CDR1 SGHRS, CDR2 YFSETQ. The CDR3 totals 16 residues. V was cut by 1 base and J by 2 bases, with 13 bases left in between. For the CDR3, the DNA is TGCGCCAGCAGCTTGCGTTCAGGGGTTGCCTACAATGAGCAGTTCTTC. This encodes CASSLRSGVAYNEQFF.

This clone was seen more than once but under ten times. The chain employs TRBV4-2 and TRBJ1-1, with no clear D. Germline CDR1 reads LGHNA; CDR2 reads YNFKEQ. There are 16 residues in the CDR3. V was cut by 6 bases and J by 0 bases, with 17 bases left in between. CDR3 nucleotides: TGTGCCAGCAGACCATCACCAAACAGAATGAACACTGAAGCTTTCTTT. It codes for CASRPSPNRMNTEAFF.

V and J are TRBV29-1 and TRBJ1-2; D not certain. Trimming pared 8 bases from V and 1 base from J, leaving 8 bases between. Germline CDR1 is SQVTM and CDR2 is ANQGSEA. CDR3 size: 11 residues. The CDR3 spells CSSGSNYGYTF. The CDR3, as DNA: TGCAGCTCCGGAAGTAACTATGGCTACACCTTC. Supplemented by reference TRBV29-1 and TRBJ1-2, the full variable domain reads SAVISQKPSRDICQRGTSLTIQCQVDSQVTMMFWYRQQPGQSLTLIATANQGSEATYESGFVIDKFPISRPNLTFSTLTVSNMSPEDSSIYLCSSGSNYGYTFGSGTRLTVV.

The CDR3 reads CASSEEEGVKLFF. As DNA, the CDR3 is TGTGCCAGCAGTGAAGAGGAAGGGGTAAAACTGTTTTTT. V is TRBV2 and J is TRBJ1-4, with TRBD1 as a possible D gene (5 bases). The CDR3 extends over 13 amino acids. Trimming removed 1 base at V and 10 bases at J, with 10 bases between. Germline V gene sequence: CDR1 SNHLY, CDR2 FYNNEI.

The chain uses TRBV2 and TRBJ1-3, with D tentatively TRBD1 (6 bases). The CDR3 totals 15 residues. From germline, CDR1 is SNHLY and CDR2 FYNNEI. V lost 8 bases to trimming and J lost 1 base, with 15 bases between them. The CDR3, as DNA: TGTGCCAGCCGGTACAGGGACCTGTCTGGAAACACCATATATTTT. It specifies CASRYRDLSGNTIYF.

The chain uses TRBV27 and TRBJ1-1; D is unresolved. CDR1 and CDR2 from the germline V gene are MNHEY and SMNVEV (reference sequence). V lost 3 bases and J 1 base, leaving 9 bases between the germline ends. The CDR3 covers 14 residues. CDR3 residues: CASSFLRENTEAFF. The CDR3 bases are TGTGCCAGCAGTTTCTTGCGCGAGAACACTGAAGCTTTCTTT.

The rearrangement uses TRBV6-5 and TRBJ1-5; D remains unclear. This CDR3 is 15 amino acids long. CDR1 and CDR2 (germline): MNHEY, SVGAGI. The germline V and J ends were trimmed by 5 bases and 0 bases, with 11 bases remaining between them. This CDR3 reads CASSPLGSSNQPQHF. The DNA of the CDR3 is TGTGCCAGCAGTCCCCTGGGCAGTAGCAATCAGCCCCAGCATTTT.